One sample yielded the 28 T cell receptor beta chains listed below, sequenced in a study of OX40 agonist ivuxolimab in advanced cancers. Measured with immunoSEQ multiplex PCR; TCRdb has only the in-frame clones, and not every one. The data contain around 80,000 clones, roughly 89% of them seen just once; the ten biggest clones take up about 0.7%. Source: CD4+ or CD8+ T cells sorted from blood, taken in a trial of the OX40 agonist ivuxolimab. These receptors were collected from an adult with an advanced solid tumor such as melanoma, head and neck, liver or kidney cancer.

CDR3 coding DNA: TGTGCCAGCAGTGTACGAGTAGTAAATCAGCCCCAGCATTTT. Its translation: CASSVRVVNQPQHF. The chain combines TRBV6-1 with TRBJ1-5; D call uncertain. This CDR3 contains 14 residues. Per the germline V gene, CDR1 is MNHNS and CDR2 is SASEGT. V lost 4 bases, J lost 4 bases, and 11 bases lay in between.

This clone was picked up a small number of times. The chain couples TRBV19 to TRBJ2-2; D might be TRBD2 (5 bases). The CDR3 extends over 11 amino acids. Per germline, CDR1 LNHDA and CDR2 SQIVND (reference sequence). V was clipped by 11 bases and J by 4 bases, with 8 bases between them. CDR3 sequence: CASGGTGELFF. The CDR3 DNA is TGTGCCTCTGGAGGCACCGGGGAGCTGTTTTTT.

The rearrangement links TRBV27 to TRBJ2-2, with 7 bases aligning to TRBD2. The CDR3 has 13 amino acids. Germline V gene sequence: CDR1 MNHEY, CDR2 SMNVEV (reference sequence). The V and J ends lost 8 bases and 7 bases, in that order; junction bases with no gene match: 7. This CDR3 is CASRTSEIGELFF. CDR3 DNA sequence: TGTGCCAGCCGGACTAGTGAGATCGGGGAGCTGTTTTTT.

The V call is TRBV19, the J call TRBJ1-1; tentatively, D is TRBD1 (6 bases). Trimming cost V 5 bases and J 3 bases, with 10 bases left between them. CDR1 is LNHDA, CDR2 SQIVND, per germline (reference sequence). The CDR3 covers 13 residues. CDR3: CASSPTGYTEAFF. The CDR3 coding sequence is TGTGCCAGTAGTCCAACAGGGTACACTGAAGCTTTCTTT.

CDR3 in amino acids: CASSSPGTSGGANTGELFF. The CDR3 DNA reads as TGCGCCAGCAGCTCCCCCGGGACTAGCGGGGGGGCGAACACCGGGGAGCTGTTTTTT. The chain uses TRBV5-1 and TRBJ2-2, with 16 bases that match TRBD2. CDR3 length: 19 residues. The germline gives CDR1 SGHRS, CDR2 YFSETQ. Trimming took 3 bases from V and 0 from J; bases not matched to a gene: 5. Full variable domain (rest looked up from reference TRBV5-1 and TRBJ2-2): KAGVTQTPRYLIKTRGQQVTLSCSPISGHRSVSWYQQTPGQGLQFLFEYFSETQRNKGNFPGRFSGRQFSNSRSEMNVSTLELGDSALYLCASSSPGTSGGANTGELFFGEGSRLTVL.

This rearrangement joins TRBV15 to TRBJ1-4, with 11 bases aligning to TRBD1. The V segment lost 5 bases and the J segment 7 bases; nucleotides outside the gene matches: 3. CDR1 and CDR2 from the germline V gene are LNHNV and YYDKDF (reference sequence). The CDR3 is made up of 14 amino acids. The CDR3 DNA reads as TGTGCCACCAGCCCGGGACAGGGGGGTGAAAAACTGTTTTTT. Translated, it gives CATSPGQGGEKLFF.

This chain uses TRBV5-4 with TRBJ1-2; 9 nucleotides line up with TRBD1. Unmatched junction bases numbered 3, after V lost 5 bases and J lost 4 bases. CDR1 is SGHNT and CDR2 is YYREEE in the germline V gene (reference sequence). The CDR3 extends over 13 amino acids. The CDR3 nucleotides read TGTGCCAGCAGGGGGACAGGGTTCTATGGCTACACCTTC. Protein product: CASRGTGFYGYTF.

DNA for the CDR3: TGTGCCAGCAGCCGAGGCGAGAACTATGGCTACACCTTC. Its protein is CASSRGENYGYTF. The chain uses TRBV13 and TRBJ1-2; unclear D gene. Germline CDR1 reads PRHDT; CDR2 reads FYEKMQ (reference sequence). The CDR3 runs to 13 residues. V shed 5 bases and J shed 2 bases, with 9 bases lying between them.

The chain couples TRBV11-2 to TRBJ2-1; 9 bases align to TRBD1. Germline V gene sequence: CDR1 SGHAT, CDR2 FQNNGV. The trim removed 5 bases at V and 7 bases at J, leaving 3 bases unmatched. The CDR3 totals 13 residues. CDR3 coding DNA: TGTGCCAGCAGCCCGGACAGGGGTAATGAGCAGTTCTTC. It encodes CASSPDRGNEQFF.

The rearrangement uses TRBV6-7 and TRBJ2-7, with TRBD1 identical over 7 bases. TRBV6-7 is placed among ORFs of uncertain function. V shed 5 bases, J shed 3 bases, and the junction held 7 bases outside the gene matches. The CDR3 length is 14 residues. CDR3 DNA: TGTGCCAGCAGTCCCCCGGGACAGTTCTACGAGCAGTACTTC. This codes for CASSPPGQFYEQYF.

The chain has TRBV6-5 and TRBJ2-7; 12 bases fit TRBD1. The CDR3 extends over 14 amino acids. The junction had 1 base not matched to a gene; V was cut back by 5 bases and J by 2 bases. In germline, CDR1 is MNHEY, CDR2 SVGAGI. CDR3 DNA: TGTGCCAGCAGTGGGACAGGGGGCACCTACGAGCAGTACTTC. This codes for CASSGTGGTYEQYF.

J is TRBJ2-1 and V is TRBV25-1; TRBD2 matches at 9 bases. The CDR3 sequence is 14 residues long. The V and J ends lost 2 bases and 8 bases, in that order; junction bases with no gene match: 4. The germline V gene has CDR1 MGHDK and CDR2 SYGVNS. CDR3 bases: TGTGCCAGCAGTGAAGCGGGGGGGGTCGATGAGCAGTTCTTC. It specifies CASSEAGGVDEQFF.

In DNA form, the CDR3 reads TGTGCCAGCAGCTTAGTGGCAGCCCCCTACAATGAGCAGTTCTTC. Amino acid sequence: CASSLVAAPYNEQFF. The chain employs TRBV7-8 and TRBJ2-1; no definite D call. The CDR3 extends over 15 amino acids. Germline CDR1 and CDR2: SGHVS and FQNEAQ. Trimming took 1 base from V and 2 from J, leaving 9 bases between them. The whole variable domain, filled in from reference TRBV7-8 and TRBJ2-1, reads GAGVSQSPRYKVAKRGQDVALRCDPISGHVSLFWYQQALGQGPEFLTYFQNEAQLDKSGLPSDRFFAERPEGSVSTLKIQRTQQEDSAVYLCASSLVAAPYNEQFFGPGTRLTVL.

The chain has TRBV2 and TRBJ1-1; D not resolved. Germline V gene sequence: CDR1 SNHLY, CDR2 FYNNEI. CDR3 length: 14 residues. Trimming cost V 6 bases and J 0 bases, with 11 bases left between them. CDR3 bases: TGTGCCAGCAGGACCGGACTCATGAACACTGAAGCTTTCTTT. It codes for CASRTGLMNTEAFF.

The V call is TRBV30, the J call TRBJ1-5, with TRBD1 matching over 11 bases. Trimming removed 2 bases from V and 7 bases from J; junction bases left unmatched: 7. The V gene's germline CDR1 is GTSNPN and CDR2 SVGIG (reference sequence). The CDR3 covers 15 residues. CDR3 in DNA: TGTGCCTGGAGTCATGGGGGACAGGGGGGGCAGCCCCAGCATTTT. It is translated as CAWSHGGQGGQPQHF.

The rearrangement links TRBV5-1 to TRBJ2-1; 9 positions agree with TRBD2. Germline CDR1 reads SGHRS; CDR2 reads YFSETQ. This CDR3 is built from 16 residues. The V gene end was trimmed by 0 bases and the J gene end by 7 bases; junction bases not matched to a gene: 8. CDR3 in amino acids: CASSLAVAGGANEQFF. In DNA, the CDR3 is TGCGCCAGCAGCTTGGCCGTTGCGGGAGGGGCGAATGAGCAGTTCTTC.

This chain connects TRBV7-9 to TRBJ2-7, with 10 bases identical to TRBD1. The CDR3 extends over 15 amino acids. V was pared by 5 bases and J by 3 bases, with 7 bases of the junction left unmatched. Germline loops: CDR1 SEHNR, CDR2 FQNEAQ (reference sequence). CDR3 region: CASSELGTGVYEQYF. CDR3 coding DNA: TGTGCCAGCAGCGAGCTGGGGACAGGGGTCTACGAGCAGTACTTC.

J is TRBJ1-5 and V is TRBV6-5; D may be TRBD1 (6 bases). The V gene's germline CDR1 is MNHEY and CDR2 SVGAGI. The V gene lost 6 bases and the J gene lost 7 bases, with 19 bases spanning the gap. This CDR3 has 15 amino acids. The CDR3 DNA sequence: TGTGCCAGCAGGCCCCAGGGGAAAAGAGGACAGCCCCAGCATTTT. Its protein is CASRPQGKRGQPQHF.

The V and J genes are TRBV25-1 and TRBJ2-7; D unresolved. The CDR3 consists of 14 residues. Per germline, CDR1 MGHDK and CDR2 SYGVNS. V lost 1 base and J lost 6, with 13 bases in between. The DNA of the CDR3 is TGTGCCAGCAGTGAATTAGGCGGAGCAGGCGAGCAGTACTTC. This codes for CASSELGGAGEQYF.

This chain links TRBV6-1 with TRBJ2-1; D is perhaps TRBD2 (6 bases). The CDR3 is 13 residues long. The germline V and J ends were trimmed by 3 bases and 3 bases, with 6 bases remaining between them. The germline gives CDR1 MNHNS, CDR2 SASEGT. The CDR3 DNA is TGTGCCAGCAGTGAGGGACTCTACAATGAGCAGTTCTTC. This translates into CASSEGLYNEQFF.

The chain couples TRBV9 to TRBJ2-2; D gene ambiguous. The CDR3 spans 13 residues. Trimming removed 4 bases from V and 8 bases from J, with 12 bases in between. Germline loops: CDR1 SGDLS, CDR2 YYNGEE. Here the CDR3 reads CASSPEWGGELFF. The CDR3, as DNA: TGTGCCAGCAGCCCTGAATGGGGTGGGGAGCTGTTTTTT.

The chain carries TRBV7-9 and TRBJ1-1; D gene uncertain. The CDR3 contains 14 residues. Germline V gives CDR1 SEHNR, CDR2 FQNEAQ (reference sequence). Trimming pared 1 base from V and 1 base from J, leaving 7 bases between. As DNA, the CDR3 is TGTGCCAGCAGCTTAGGCCAAAAGAACACTGAAGCTTTCTTT. This encodes CASSLGQKNTEAFF.

This chain uses TRBV9 with TRBJ2-2; 8 bases match TRBD2. The V gene's germline CDR1 is SGDLS and CDR2 YYNGEE. This CDR3 region has 18 residues. J gave up 4 bases and V 0 bases, and 11 bases lay outside the gene matches. CDR3 sequence reads: CASSVGVGSGRSTGELFF. The DNA of the CDR3 is TGTGCCAGCAGCGTAGGGGTAGGAAGCGGGAGATCCACCGGGGAGCTGTTTTTT.

The chain couples TRBV30 to TRBJ1-2, with 7 bases fitting TRBD1. The germline CDR1 and CDR2 sequences are GTSNPN and SVGIG (reference sequence). Trimming took 0 bases from V and 0 from J; bases not matched to a gene: 10. CDR3 size: 17 residues. The CDR3 loop is CAWSVSPHRGANYGYTF. In nucleotides, the CDR3 is TGTGCCTGGAGTGTATCCCCCCACAGGGGAGCTAACTATGGCTACACCTTC.

The CDR3 region has the DNA TGTGCCAGCAGCCTATCGGGACTCCAATCATACGAGCAGTACTTC. This codes for CASSLSGLQSYEQYF. V is TRBV7-9 and J is TRBJ2-7; D possibly corresponds to TRBD2 (6 bases). Germline V gene data show CDR1 as SEHNR and CDR2 as FQNEAQ (reference sequence). The V end lost 5 bases, the J end lost 4 bases, and 18 bases lay between the germline ends. The CDR3 extends over 15 amino acids.

The gene calls are TRBV5-5 and TRBJ2-5; no firm D call. Looked up from germline, CDR1 is SGHKS and CDR2 is YYEKEE (reference sequence). This CDR3 comprises 14 residues. V was cut by 4 bases and J by 5 bases, with 15 bases left in between. The CDR3 protein is CASSDQPGVETQYF. DNA of the CDR3: TGTGCCAGCAGCGATCAGCCGGGTGTGGAGACCCAGTACTTC.

This sequence joins TRBV19 and TRBJ2-7, with a weak D call TRBD2 (6 bases). Germline loops: CDR1 LNHDA, CDR2 SQIVND (reference sequence). Trimming pared 0 bases from V and 1 base from J, leaving 13 bases between. The CDR3 totals 16 residues. Written as DNA, the CDR3 is TGTGCCAGTAGTATAGATAGCACGGGAGCATCCTACGAGCAGTACTTC. It encodes CASSIDSTGASYEQYF.

This clone has only one observation. At one boundary the junction diverges from the germline segment, which might be a read error. The same CDR3 arises from other DNA sequences in this sample as well. The chain has TRBV25-1 and TRBJ2-7, with a tentative D call TRBD1 (5 bases). The CDR3 contains 15 residues. From germline, CDR1 is MGHDK and CDR2 SYGVNS. Here the CDR3 DNA reads TGCGCCAGCAGTGATCCTACAGGTCCCTCCTACGAGCAGTACTTC. It yields the protein CASSDPTGPSYEQYF.